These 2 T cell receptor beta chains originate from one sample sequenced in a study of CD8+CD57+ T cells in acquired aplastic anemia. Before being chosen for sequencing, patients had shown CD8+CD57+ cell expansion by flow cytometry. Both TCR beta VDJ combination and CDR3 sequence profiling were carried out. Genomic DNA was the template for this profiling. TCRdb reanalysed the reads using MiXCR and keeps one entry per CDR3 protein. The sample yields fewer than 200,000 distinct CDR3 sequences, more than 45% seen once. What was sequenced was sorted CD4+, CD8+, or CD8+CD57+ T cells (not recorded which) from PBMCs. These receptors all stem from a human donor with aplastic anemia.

This chain's CDR3 is CASSEGASNQPQHF. For the CDR3, the DNA is TGTGCCAGTAGCGAAGGGGCGAGCAATCAGCCCCAGCATTTT. The chain couples TRBV19 to TRBJ1-5, with TRBD1 as a possible D gene (5 bases). From germline, CDR1 is LNHDA and CDR2 SQIVND (reference sequence). CDR3 length equals 14 residues. V was cut by 6 bases and J by 1 base, with 10 bases left in between.

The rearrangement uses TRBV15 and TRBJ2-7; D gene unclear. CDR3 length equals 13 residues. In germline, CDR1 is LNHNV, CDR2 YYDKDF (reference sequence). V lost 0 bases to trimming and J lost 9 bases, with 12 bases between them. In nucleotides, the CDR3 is TGTGCCACCAGCAGAGAGACCTTATTGGGGCAGTACTTC. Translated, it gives CATSRETLLGQYF.